Below, 23 T cell receptor beta chains from the same sample are listed, as sequenced in a study of CD8 T cells in ankylosing spondylitis. These receptors' targets are unknown. MiXCR was run by TCRdb on the 5' RACE reads, yielding one entry per CDR3 protein. The sample shows around 890,000 distinct CDR3 sequences, 12% of them seen only once. Broader study findings: A TCR beta motif of seven or eight highly homologous variants appeared characteristic of ankylosing spondylitis blood.

Sequenced input: blood, either unsorted or a sorted T cell fraction (not recorded which). The receptors were gathered from a male donor with ankylosing spondylitis.

The V gene is TRBV9, the J gene TRBJ1-2; the D gene is possibly TRBD1 (6 bases). Looked up from germline, CDR1 is SGDLS and CDR2 is YYNGEE. The CDR3 covers 15 residues. V dropped 0 bases and J dropped 4 bases, with 13 bases sitting between them. The CDR3 here is CASSVDPGAVYGYTF. CDR3 sequence (DNA): TGTGCCAGCAGCGTAGACCCAGGGGCTGTCTATGGCTACACCTTC.

DNA of the CDR3: TGTGCCAGCAGCCGGGAGGACAGGGGACTCTATGGCTACACCTTC. Protein product: CASSREDRGLYGYTF. The chain is built from TRBV4-2 and TRBJ1-2; 9 positions agree with TRBD1. Trimming cost V 4 bases and J 4 bases; bases outside gene matches: 7. The length of the CDR3 is 15 residues. CDR1 and CDR2 (germline): LGHNA, YNFKEQ.

This clonotype occurred many times. The chain combines TRBV27 with TRBJ2-3; D is uncertain. V was pared by 6 bases and J by 0 bases, with 16 bases between. CDR3 length: 16 amino acids. CDR1 MNHEY and CDR2 SMNVEV come from the germline V gene (reference sequence). The CDR3 DNA is TGTGCCAGCAGCGCAGAGTGGCGAACTAGCACAGATACGCAGTATTTT. Its protein is CASSAEWRTSTDTQYF.

This clonotype came up many times. This chain links TRBV5-6 with TRBJ2-7; D is unresolved. The V gene's germline CDR1 is SGHDT and CDR2 YYEEEE. V lost 2 bases and J 7 bases, leaving 7 bases between the germline ends. The CDR3 consists of 11 residues. The DNA of the CDR3 is TGTGCCAGCAGCTTTCGTCAGGAGCAGTACTTC. Residues: CASSFRQEQYF.

V is TRBV11-2 and J is TRBJ2-3; 12 bases are shared with TRBD2. Germline V gene lookup returns CDR1 SGHAT and CDR2 FQNNGV. This CDR3 contains 17 residues. V shed 1 base, J shed 2 bases, and the junction held 4 bases outside the gene matches. CDR3 residues: CASSLGRTSGITDTQYF. In DNA, the CDR3 is TGTGCCAGCAGCTTAGGGCGGACTAGCGGGATCACAGATACGCAGTATTTT.

The V and J genes are TRBV6-5 and TRBJ1-6, with D uncertain. This CDR3 has 12 amino acids. V was clipped by 2 bases and J by 8 bases, with 4 bases between them. Germline V lookup: CDR1 MNHEY, CDR2 SVGAGI. The CDR3 spells CASSYKDSPLHF. CDR3 DNA: TGTGCCAGCAGTTACAAGGATTCACCCCTCCACTTT.

This chain links TRBV20-1 with TRBJ1-2, with 8 bases matching TRBD1. The CDR3 sequence is 14 residues long. V gave up 8 bases and J gave up 4 bases; unmatched junction bases: 12. In germline, CDR1 is DFQATT, CDR2 SNEGSKA (reference sequence). CDR3 protein: CSWRRQGLIYGYTF. DNA of the CDR3: TGCAGTTGGCGCCGACAGGGGTTAATCTATGGCTACACCTTC.

This CDR3 reads CATSDPGQGLETQYF. CDR3 in DNA: TGTGCCACCAGTGACCCGGGACAGGGGTTGGAGACCCAGTACTTC. The chain has TRBV24-1 and TRBJ2-5, with 10 bases matching TRBD1. CDR1 and CDR2 from the germline V gene are KGHDR and SFDVKD. Germline trimming cut 4 bases from V and 5 bases from J; bases unmatched to any gene: 6. The CDR3 is made up of 15 amino acids.

The rearrangement links TRBV5-5 to TRBJ2-3; possibly TRBD2 for D (6 bases). In germline, CDR1 is SGHKS, CDR2 YYEKEE (reference sequence). V was pared by 0 bases and J by 1 base, with 12 bases between. CDR3 length equals 16 residues. The CDR3 region has the DNA TGTGCCAGCAGCTTGGCCCCGGGAGCTGGCACAGATACGCAGTATTTT. This gives the protein CASSLAPGAGTDTQYF.

The gene calls are TRBV20-1 and TRBJ2-7; D not certain. CDR3 length: 12 residues. Trimming left V 5 bases short and J 1 base short, with 9 bases between. Germline-derived CDR1 and CDR2 are DFQATT and SNEGSKA (reference sequence). The CDR3 sequence: CSAPDGSYEQYF. The CDR3 nucleotides read TGCAGTGCTCCGGACGGATCCTACGAGCAGTACTTC.

This clonotype was recorded at least ten times. The chain carries TRBV24-1 and TRBJ2-1, with no clear D. Germline V gene sequence: CDR1 KGHDR, CDR2 SFDVKD. Trimming stripped 3 bases from V and 8 bases from J, with 7 bases between. The CDR3 is 12 amino acids. The CDR3 region is CATSDQRDEQFF. The DNA of the CDR3 is TGTGCCACCAGTGATCAAAGGGATGAGCAGTTCTTC.

The gene calls are TRBV6-1 and TRBJ1-5; unclear D gene. The germline CDR1 and CDR2 sequences are MNHNS and SASEGT. V gave up 6 bases and J gave up 3 bases, with 15 bases separating them. CDR3 length: 15 residues. The CDR3 reads CASRSTYSDNQPQHF. CDR3 sequence (DNA): TGTGCCAGCAGGTCGACATATAGTGACAATCAGCCCCAGCATTTT.

This clonotype was found a few times. The genes are TRBV20-1 and TRBJ2-7; no reliable D call. The germline V and J ends were trimmed by 4 bases and 3 bases, with 10 bases remaining between them. The CDR3 extends over 12 amino acids. Germline CDR1 is DFQATT and CDR2 is SNEGSKA (reference sequence). The CDR3 DNA reads as TGCAGTGCTACGGGCAACGACTACGAGCAGTACTTC. The encoded protein is CSATGNDYEQYF.

The rearrangement uses TRBV5-1 and TRBJ1-6, with a possible D match to TRBD1 (5 bases). This CDR3 is 15 amino acids long. Germline V gene lookup returns CDR1 SGHRS and CDR2 YFSETQ. The V and J ends lost 3 bases and 7 bases respectively, with 14 bases between them. The CDR3 region is CASSSGTFTNSPLHF. The CDR3 coding sequence is TGCGCCAGCAGCTCCGGGACGTTCACCAATTCACCCCTCCACTTT.

The rearrangement joins TRBV10-3 to TRBJ1-1; no clear D gene. The CDR3 has 13 amino acids. Trimming shortened V by 6 bases and J by 1 base, and 9 bases separated the two germline ends. Germline V gives CDR1 ENHRY, CDR2 SYGVKD. CDR3 protein: CAIRAGRNTEAFF. The CDR3, as DNA: TGTGCCATCAGAGCAGGAAGGAACACTGAAGCTTTCTTT.

The gene calls are TRBV7-2 and TRBJ1-1, with 8 bases matching TRBD1. The ends lost 5 bases at V and 2 bases at J; junction bases unmatched: 4. Germline V gives CDR1 SGHTA, CDR2 FQGNSA. The CDR3 length is 14 residues. CDR3 protein: CASSGQGFNTEAFF. CDR3 in DNA: TGTGCCAGCAGCGGACAGGGTTTTAACACTGAAGCTTTCTTT.

This clonotype was detected many times. The V and J genes are TRBV5-6 and TRBJ2-3; D is uncertain. In germline, CDR1 is SGHDT, CDR2 YYEEEE. Deletions cut 2 bases from V and 0 bases from J, with 7 bases between. The CDR3 runs to 14 residues. This CDR3 reads CASSFQDSTDTQYF. In DNA, the CDR3 is TGTGCCAGCAGCTTTCAGGATAGCACAGATACGCAGTATTTT.

This clonotype has ten or more counts. This chain links TRBV7-2 with TRBJ2-3; no clear D gene. From germline, CDR1 is SGHTA and CDR2 FQGNSA. The CDR3 extends over 16 amino acids. V lost 1 base and J lost 0, with 11 bases in between. The CDR3 is CASSLESAPSTDTQYF. The CDR3 nucleotides are TGTGCCAGCAGCTTAGAGTCAGCACCGAGCACAGATACGCAGTATTTT.

This chain uses TRBV20-1 with TRBJ1-2; D call uncertain. The ends were cut back, 3 bases at V and 3 bases at J, with 11 bases in the middle. The CDR3 runs 13 residues. Germline lookup yields CDR1 DFQATT and CDR2 SNEGSKA (reference sequence). The CDR3 here is CSARVLTYYGYTF. The CDR3 DNA follows: TGCAGTGCTAGGGTGTTGACTTACTATGGCTACACCTTC.

In its sample, this clonotype was seen a few times. The J gene is TRBJ1-5, the V gene TRBV20-1; 8 bases are shared with TRBD1. Trimming at V came to 0 bases and at J to 6 bases, leaving 10 bases not matched to a gene. The CDR3 has 16 residues. The germline CDR1 and CDR2 sequences are DFQATT and SNEGSKA (reference sequence). The CDR3 loop reads CSARDRGRGHGQPQHF. CDR3 DNA: TGCAGTGCTAGAGATCGGGGCAGGGGGCACGGTCAGCCCCAGCATTTT.

This clonotype has at least ten counts. The chain recombines TRBV7-9 with TRBJ2-4; D is perhaps TRBD1 (6 bases). Trimming took off 5 bases at V and 6 bases at J, with 8 bases between the two ends. This CDR3 spans 12 amino acids. Germline V gives CDR1 SEHNR, CDR2 FQNEAQ (reference sequence). DNA for the CDR3: TGTGCCAGCAGCCTCAGGGGAAACATTCAGTACTTC. Translated, it gives CASSLRGNIQYF. The variable domain in full, with the rest retrieved from reference TRBV7-9 and TRBJ2-4, is DTGVSQNPRHKITKRGQNVTFRCDPISEHNRLYWYRQTLGQGPEFLTYFQNEAQLEKSRLLSDRFSAERPKGSFSTLEIQRTEQGDSAMYLCASSLRGNIQYFGAGTRLSVL.

This clonotype was detected ten times or more. This chain connects TRBV11-2 to TRBJ2-3; 7 bases are shared with TRBD2. This CDR3 region has 15 residues. Germline V gives CDR1 SGHAT, CDR2 FQNNGV. The trim removed 3 bases at V and 0 bases at J, leaving 3 bases unmatched. CDR3 in DNA: TGTGCCAGCAGCTTCCTAGCGGCTAGCACAGATACGCAGTATTTT. This gives the protein CASSFLAASTDTQYF.

As for this clonotype: A much larger clone is a single base away; this may be a read error. The chain joins TRBV5-1 to TRBJ2-7; 9 nucleotides line up with TRBD1. V was clipped by 4 bases and J by 3 bases; unmatched bases: 2. From germline, CDR1 is SGHRS and CDR2 YFSETQ. The CDR3 length is 13 residues. DNA of the CDR3: TGCGCCAGCAGCATGGGACAGGGCTACGAGCAGTACTTC. Translating gives CASSMGQGYEQYF.